Many counts were recorded for the clone carrying this T cell receptor beta chain. Its antigen is unidentified. This sample stems from a study of T cells in Graves' hyperthyroidism and ophthalmopathy. Trimming removed 4 bases from V and 6 bases from J; junction bases left unmatched: 17. Germline CDR1 LNHDA, CDR2 SQIVND (reference sequence). The CDR3 totals 17 residues. Template material for amplifying TCR beta CDR3 regions consisted of RNA transcripts. In the first-round RT-PCR of the TCR CDR3, the HTBI primer set was used. TCRdb analysed the multiplex PCR reads with MiXCR anew, one entry per CDR3 protein. There are a few hundred thousand distinct CDR3 sequences in the sample; around 50% occur only once, and 35% to 50% lies in the top ten. Study-level results: The model made its ophthalmopathy prediction, and onset followed a median about 5.9 months later.

The sequenced material came from peripheral blood or thyroid tissue (not recorded which). V and J are TRBV19 and TRBJ1-1, with 7 bases that match TRBD1. The clonotype comes from an adult woman with Graves' disease, either hyperthyroidism or ophthalmopathy (not recorded which). In nucleotides, the CDR3 is TGTGCCAGTAGTACGGGGACAGTGGCTTCCACTTACCCTGAAGCTTTCTTT. It yields the protein CASSTGTVASTYPEAFF.